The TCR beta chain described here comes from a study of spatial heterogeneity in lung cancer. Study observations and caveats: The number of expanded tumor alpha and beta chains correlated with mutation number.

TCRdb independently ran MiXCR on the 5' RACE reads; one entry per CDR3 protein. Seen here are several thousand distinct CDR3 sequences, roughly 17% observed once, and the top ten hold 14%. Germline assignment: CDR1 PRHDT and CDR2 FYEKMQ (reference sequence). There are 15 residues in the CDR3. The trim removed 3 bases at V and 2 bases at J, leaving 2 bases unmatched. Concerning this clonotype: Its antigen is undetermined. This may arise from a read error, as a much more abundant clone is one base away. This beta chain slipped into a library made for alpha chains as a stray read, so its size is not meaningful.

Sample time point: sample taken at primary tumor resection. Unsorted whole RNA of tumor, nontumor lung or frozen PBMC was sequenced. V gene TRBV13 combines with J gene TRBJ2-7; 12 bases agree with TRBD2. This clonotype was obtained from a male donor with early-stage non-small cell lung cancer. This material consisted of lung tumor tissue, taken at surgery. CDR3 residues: CASSLRLAGAYEQYF. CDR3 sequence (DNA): TGTGCCAGCAGCTTGAGACTAGCGGGGGCCTACGAGCAGTACTTC.